The rows below give T cell receptor beta chains drawn from one sample of a study of blood T cells in healthy people across ages. One entry per CDR3 protein, called by TCRdb with MiXCR from the 5' RACE reads. The repertoire holds over 1.5 million distinct CDR3 sequences, with around half as singletons. The specimen sequenced was blood. The source of these receptors is a woman aged 40 to 50 in good health. Each CDR3 is given with its conserved first and last residue. A D gene is named only where the DNA matches it firmly. Size is stated for part of the rows, as once, few or many counts, or as a class when the clone is expanded.

clone size	V gene	J gene	D gene	CDR3 protein	CDR3 DNA
NA	TRBV4-1	TRBJ2-7	TRBD2	CASSLTSGGACEQYF	TGCGCCAGCAGCCTAACGTCCGGGGGGGCCTGCGAGCAGTACTTC
few	TRBV7-2	TRBJ1-6	TRBD1	CASAPDRGRNNSPLHF	TGTGCCAGCGCACCGGACAGGGGGCGGAATAATTCACCCCTCCACTTT
NA	TRBV7-9	TRBJ2-5	TRBD2	CASSLKKAGVGNGQYF	TGTGCCAGCAGCTTAAAAAAGGCGGGAGTCGGAAATGGGCAGTACTTC
NA	TRBV20-1	TRBJ2-1	TRBD2	CSASSSGGNNEQFF	TGCAGTGCTAGCTCGAGCGGGGGGAACAATGAGCAGTTCTTC
few	TRBV20-1	TRBJ2-7	TRBD1	CSAPTRQGRGYEQYF	TGCAGTGCTCCCACTCGACAGGGCCGTGGATACGAGCAGTACTTC
few	TRBV9	TRBJ2-3	NA	CASSVVGGSTDTQYF	TGTGCCAGCAGCGTAGTGGGGGGAAGCACAGATACGCAGTATTTT
NA	TRBV11-2	TRBJ2-4	NA	CASRLDRNIQYF	TGTGCCAGCAGACTTGACAGAAACATTCAGTACTTC
NA	TRBV10-3	TRBJ1-5	TRBD1	CATDRGTSSNQPQHF	TGTGCCACCGACAGGGGGACCTCTAGCAATCAGCCCCAGCATTTT
few	TRBV20-1	TRBJ2-7	NA	CSAWDGNSYEQYF	TGCAGTGCTTGGGACGGCAACTCCTACGAGCAGTACTTC
few	TRBV27	TRBJ1-6	NA	CASTSPSLYNSPLHF	TGTGCCAGCACCTCCCCCAGTCTCTATAATTCACCCCTCCACTTT
NA	TRBV7-3	TRBJ2-1	NA	CASSTPGTDFNNEQFF	TGTGCCAGCAGCACCCCCGGGACGGATTTTAACAATGAGCAGTTCTTC
NA	TRBV20-1	TRBJ1-2	NA	CSARERAFYGYTF	TGCAGTGCTAGGGAGAGGGCTTTCTATGGCTACACCTTC
few	TRBV29-1	TRBJ2-1	NA	CSVEGAQLLYNEQFF	TGCAGCGTTGAAGGGGCACAGCTTTTATACAATGAGCAGTTCTTC
NA	TRBV6-2/TRBV6-3	TRBJ1-1	TRBD1	CASRSTGADEAFF	TGTGCCAGCAGATCTACAGGGGCAGATGAGGCTTTCTTT
NA	TRBV15	TRBJ1-4	NA	CATMDGGWERLFF	TGTGCCACCATGGACGGGGGTTGGGAAAGACTGTTTTTT
few	TRBV2	TRBJ2-5	TRBD1	CASTAGQGVETQYF	TGTGCCAGCACCGCCGGACAGGGGGTAGAGACCCAGTACTTC
NA	TRBV6-2/TRBV6-3	TRBJ1-5	NA	CASRQPMSNQPQHF	TGTGCCAGCAGACAGCCCATGAGCAATCAGCCCCAGCATTTT
NA	TRBV6-2/TRBV6-3	TRBJ2-1	NA	CASSRLQESPYNEQFF	TGTGCCAGCAGTAGACTTCAGGAATCCCCCTACAATGAGCAGTTCTTC
NA	TRBV6-5	TRBJ2-1	TRBD1	CASSYGPTGLYNEQFF	TGTGCCAGCAGTTACGGTCCGACAGGGTTATACAATGAGCAGTTCTTC
NA	TRBV5-1	TRBJ2-7	TRBD2	CASSKPGTTYEQYF	TGCGCCAGCAGCAAGCCGGGGACTACCTACGAGCAGTACTTC
few	TRBV4-3	TRBJ2-4	NA	CASSQDSWGPKNIQYF	TGCGCCAGCAGCCAAGATTCGTGGGGACCCAAAAACATTCAGTACTTC
NA	TRBV4-3	TRBJ2-3	TRBD2	CASSQLLAGGPKDTQYF	TGCGCCAGCAGCCAATTGTTAGCGGGGGGGCCTAAGGATACGCAGTATTTT
few	TRBV20-1	TRBJ2-7	TRBD1	CSASRDRQTYEQYF	TGCAGTGCTAGCCGGGACAGGCAAACCTACGAGCAGTACTTC
NA	TRBV7-9	TRBJ2-7	NA	CASGDQLLYEQYF	TGTGCCAGCGGTGACCAACTTCTCTACGAGCAGTACTTC
NA	TRBV12-3/TRBV12-4	TRBJ2-7	NA	CASSPWTGRIGEIQYF	TGTGCCAGCAGTCCGTGGACTGGGAGGATTGGTGAGATCCAGTACTTC
NA	TRBV5-1	TRBJ2-1	TRBD1	CASSFTDRAHEQFF	TGCGCCAGCAGCTTCACGGACAGGGCCCATGAGCAGTTCTTC
few	TRBV5-1	TRBJ2-4	TRBD2	CASSWVTSGMPGNIQYF	TGCGCCAGCAGCTGGGTGACTAGCGGGATGCCCGGAAACATTCAGTACTTC
once	TRBV7-8	TRBJ2-1	NA	CASSLGRRGPNNEQFF	TGTGCCAGCAGCTTAGGTCGCCGGGGGCCTAACAATGAGCAGTTCTTC
NA	TRBV20-1	TRBJ1-1	NA	CSAPGDFPRTEAFF	TGCAGTGCGCCCGGCGACTTCCCGAGGACTGAAGCTTTCTTT
NA	TRBV5-1	TRBJ2-1	TRBD2	CASSTARERGPYNEQFF	TGCGCCAGCAGCACTGCCCGGGAGCGGGGTCCCTACAATGAGCAGTTCTTC
few	TRBV20-1	TRBJ2-7	NA	CSMTGSSYEQYF	TGCAGTATGACGGGTAGCTCCTACGAGCAGTACTTC
NA	TRBV20-1	TRBJ1-2	NA	CSARDRPNYGYTF	TGCAGTGCTAGAGACAGGCCTAACTATGGCTACACCTTC
NA	TRBV9	TRBJ2-1	NA	CASSLEGRGGDNEQFF	TGTGCCAGCAGCTTGGAGGGGCGGGGCGGAGACAATGAGCAGTTCTTC
NA	TRBV7-2	TRBJ2-2	NA	CASSFRWRGNTGELFF	TGTGCCAGCAGCTTTAGGTGGAGGGGGAACACCGGGGAGCTGTTTTTT
NA	TRBV7-3	TRBJ2-3	NA	CASSLRPGASTDTQYF	TGTGCCAGCAGCTTACGCCCAGGGGCTAGCACAGATACGCAGTATTTT
once	TRBV12-3/TRBV12-4	TRBJ2-2	NA	CASSYTEAANTGELFF	TGTGCCAGCAGTTATACGGAGGCCGCGAACACCGGGGAGCTGTTTTTT